Below are 27 T cell receptor beta chains sequenced from a single sample in a study of T cell responses to AZD1222 COVID-19 vaccine. Produced via immunoSEQ multiplex PCR; TCRdb's table is partial and in-frame only. The sample lists about 120,000 clones; more than 80% were seen once. The source was peripheral blood, collected on day 0 of AZD1222 vaccination. These receptor sequences come from an adult in good health.

The gene calls are TRBV14 and TRBJ2-1, with D perhaps matching TRBD2 (5 bases). The CDR3 extends over 13 amino acids. V was pared by 2 bases and J by 6 bases, with 8 bases between. CDR1 and CDR2 from the germline V gene are SGHDN and FVKESK. The CDR3 region has the DNA TGTGCCAGCAGCCAATATGAGGGCAATGAGCAGTTCTTC. This translates into CASSQYEGNEQFF. Based on the CDR3 plus reference TRBV14 and TRBJ2-1, the full variable domain is EAGVTQFPSHSVIEKGQTVTLRCDPISGHDNLYWYRRVMGKEIKFLLHFVKESKQDESGMPNNRFLAERTGGTYSTLKVQPAELEDSGVYFCASSQYEGNEQFFGPGTRLTVL.

The chain recombines TRBV28 with TRBJ1-5; the D gene is possibly TRBD1 (5 bases). This CDR3 is 14 amino acids long. CDR1 is MDHEN, CDR2 SYDVKM, per germline. Trimming shortened V by 7 bases and J by 4 bases, and 14 bases separated the two germline ends. As DNA, the CDR3 is TGTGCCAGCACCTCCGGGGGTAGTAATCAGCCCCAGCATTTT. Protein: CASTSGGSNQPQHF.

The chain couples TRBV27 to TRBJ2-2; no reliable D call. CDR1 MNHEY and CDR2 SMNVEV come from the germline V gene (reference sequence). With 3 bases removed from V and 2 bases from J, the gap between germline ends came to 10 bases. The CDR3 is 15 amino acids. CDR3 sequence: CASSLVAINTGELFF. The CDR3 DNA sequence: TGTGCCAGCAGTTTGGTCGCCATCAACACCGGGGAGCTGTTTTTT.

This clone has just a few counts. This chain joins TRBV28 and TRBJ2-1; 10 bases map to TRBD1. After removal of 4 bases from V and 8 bases from J, the junction contained 14 bases not matched to a gene. Per the germline V gene, CDR1 is MDHEN and CDR2 is SYDVKM. This CDR3 has 17 amino acids. CDR3 nucleotide sequence: TGTGCCAGCAGTTACGTGATCGGACAGGGGGGATCCCATGAGCAGTTCTTC. This translates into CASSYVIGQGGSHEQFF. The entire variable domain, with the rest obtained from reference TRBV28 and TRBJ2-1, is as follows: DVKVTQSSRYLVKRTGEKVFLECVQDMDHENMFWYRQDPGLGLRLIYFSYDVKMKEKGDIPEGYSVSREKKERFSLILESASTNQTSMYLCASSYVIGQGGSHEQFFGPGTRLTVL.

This chain links TRBV9 with TRBJ1-2; TRBD1 might be the D (6 bases). CDR3 size: 12 residues. Trimming left V 1 base short and J 6 bases short, with 7 bases between. CDR1 is SGDLS and CDR2 is YYNGEE in the germline V gene. CDR3 protein: CASSVQGNGYTF. For the CDR3, the DNA is TGTGCCAGCAGCGTACAGGGGAATGGCTACACCTTC. Using reference TRBV9 and TRBJ1-2 for the parts outside the CDR3, the full variable domain is DSGVTQTPKHLITATGQRVTLRCSPRSGDLSVYWYQQSLDQGLQFLIQYYNGEERAKGNILERFSAQQFPDLHSELNLSSLELGDSALYFCASSVQGNGYTFGSGTRLTVV.

The chain joins TRBV6-5 to TRBJ2-6; D unresolved. This CDR3 region has 15 residues. V lost 8 bases and J lost 2, with 13 bases in between. Germline loops: CDR1 MNHEY, CDR2 SVGAGI. The CDR3 sequence: CASRSGSAGANVLTF. The CDR3 DNA reads TGTGCCAGCCGGTCCGGGTCTGCTGGGGCCAACGTCCTGACTTTC.

The chain recombines TRBV19 with TRBJ1-1, with D uncertain. Trimming took 1 base from V and 4 from J, leaving 13 bases between them. Germline CDR1 and CDR2: LNHDA and SQIVND (reference sequence). The CDR3 totals 15 residues. As DNA, the CDR3 is TGTGCCAGTAGTATAGTAGGAGGGAGAGGCACTGAAGCTTTCTTT. This encodes CASSIVGGRGTEAFF. Combining the CDR3 with reference TRBV19 and TRBJ1-1 gives the whole variable domain DGGITQSPKYLFRKEGQNVTLSCEQNLNHDAMYWYRQDPGQGLRLIYYSQIVNDFQKGDIAEGYSVSREKKESFPLTVTSAQKNPTAFYLCASSIVGGRGTEAFFGQGTRLTVV.

This chain links TRBV29-1 with TRBJ1-5, with no clear D. This CDR3 contains 13 residues. CDR1 and CDR2 (germline): SQVTM, ANQGSEA. The V end was cut by 5 bases, the J end by 0 bases, with 8 bases between. The chain's CDR3 is CSVSENSNQPQHF. CDR3 coding DNA: TGCAGCGTTTCTGAGAATAGCAATCAGCCCCAGCATTTT.

This clone has a single count. The genes are TRBV11-2 and TRBJ2-7; 9 bases agree with TRBD2. This CDR3 contains 15 residues. The germline V gene has CDR1 SGHAT and CDR2 FQNNGV. Trimming at V came to 5 bases and at J to 6 bases, leaving 11 bases not matched to a gene. Here the CDR3 DNA reads TGTGCCAGCAGCACTACCGGGACTAGCATGCCCGAGCAGTACTTC. It translates to CASSTTGTSMPEQYF. Using reference TRBV11-2 and TRBJ2-7 for the parts outside the CDR3, the full variable domain is EAGVAQSPRYKIIEKRQSVAFWCNPISGHATLYWYQQILGQGPKLLIQFQNNGVVDDSQLPKDRFSAERLKGVDSTLKIQPAKLEDSAVYLCASSTTGTSMPEQYFGPGTRLTVT.

This chain connects TRBV5-1 to TRBJ2-2, with D tentatively TRBD2 (6 bases). Between the trimmed V and J ends, which lost 4 bases and 0 bases, there was a span of 16 bases. CDR3 length: 17 residues. From germline, CDR1 is SGHRS and CDR2 YFSETQ. The CDR3 region is CASSPHGSSANTGELFF. In DNA, the CDR3 is TGCGCCAGCAGCCCCCACGGGAGTTCGGCGAACACCGGGGAGCTGTTTTTT. The full variable domain, completed using reference TRBV5-1 and TRBJ2-2, is KAGVTQTPRYLIKTRGQQVTLSCSPISGHRSVSWYQQTPGQGLQFLFEYFSETQRNKGNFPGRFSGRQFSNSRSEMNVSTLELGDSALYLCASSPHGSSANTGELFFGEGSRLTVL.

V is TRBV9 and J is TRBJ1-6; TRBD1 matches 7 bases. CDR1 SGDLS and CDR2 YYNGEE come from the germline V gene. J was trimmed by 7 bases and V by 4 bases; bases with no gene match: 11. The CDR3 extends over 16 amino acids. The CDR3 sequence is CASSPRPGTVNSPLHF. CDR3 coding DNA: TGTGCCAGCAGCCCCCGCCCCGGGACAGTAAATTCACCCCTCCACTTT.

The rearrangement uses TRBV6-4 and TRBJ2-1; D gene ambiguous. In germline, CDR1 is MRHNA, CDR2 SNTAGT. Trimming stripped 6 bases from V and 8 bases from J, with 29 bases between. CDR3 length: 18 amino acids. In DNA, the CDR3 is TGTGCCAGCAGGGTACAAACATCCTTTCGTGATTTACGCGATGAGCAGTTCTTC. Its translation: CASRVQTSFRDLRDEQFF.

The chain joins TRBV9 to TRBJ1-2, with 8 nucleotides matching TRBD1. CDR3 size: 16 residues. Germline assignment: CDR1 SGDLS and CDR2 YYNGEE. The J segment lost 6 bases and the V segment lost 0 bases, leaving 10 bases of the junction unmatched. CDR3 protein: CASSVGGQGARDGYTF. CDR3 coding DNA: TGTGCCAGCAGCGTAGGGGGTCAGGGGGCGCGGGATGGCTACACCTTC.

The J gene is TRBJ2-1, the V gene TRBV5-1, with D possibly matching TRBD1 (6 bases). The V gene's germline CDR1 is SGHRS and CDR2 YFSETQ. The CDR3 runs 16 residues. Trimming cost V 4 bases and J 4 bases, with 18 bases left between them. CDR3 amino acids: CASSPNPGASYNEQFF. In nucleotides, the CDR3 is TGCGCCAGCAGCCCGAACCCAGGGGCCTCTTACAATGAGCAGTTCTTC.

The chain uses TRBV28 and TRBJ2-2; 10 bases align to TRBD1. This CDR3 is built from 18 residues. Germline CDR1 reads MDHEN; CDR2 reads SYDVKM. Trimming at V came to 1 base and at J to 2 bases, leaving 7 bases not matched to a gene. CDR3 DNA: TGTGCCAGCAGTTTATCCCACGGGACAGGGGTTAACACCGGGGAGCTGTTTTTT. As protein: CASSLSHGTGVNTGELFF.

This rearrangement joins TRBV4-2 to TRBJ1-2; possibly TRBD1 for D (5 bases). CDR3 length equals 16 residues. Germline CDR1 is LGHNA and CDR2 is YNFKEQ. V lost 3 bases to trimming and J lost 3 bases, with 17 bases between them. CDR3 nucleotides: TGTGCCAGCAGCCAGGGGGTGGGTGGGAAGGACTATGGCTACACCTTC. Its translation: CASSQGVGGKDYGYTF.

The chain links TRBV29-1 to TRBJ1-1; D remains ambiguous. The V end was cut by 4 bases, the J end by 0 bases, with 3 bases between. CDR1 and CDR2 from the germline V gene are SQVTM and ANQGSEA. CDR3 length equals 11 residues. The CDR3 reads CSVAMNTEAFF. CDR3 in DNA: TGCAGCGTTGCCATGAACACTGAAGCTTTCTTT.

This chain links TRBV29-1 with TRBJ2-3, with D uncertain. The V gene lost 7 bases and the J gene lost 1 base, with 12 bases spanning the gap. CDR1 and CDR2 from the germline V gene are SQVTM and ANQGSEA. CDR3 length: 13 residues. The CDR3 spells CSATPTRTDTQYF. The CDR3 region has the DNA TGCAGCGCCACCCCCACTCGCACAGATACGCAGTATTTT.

This clone was picked up one time. The chain is built from TRBV24-1 and TRBJ1-1; weak D call: TRBD1 (6 bases). The CDR3 runs 16 residues. V was clipped by 3 bases and J by 3 bases, with 16 bases between them. From germline, CDR1 is KGHDR and CDR2 SFDVKD. CDR3 DNA: TGTGCCACCAGTGATCGCAGGGGTTTGAGGGACACTGAAGCTTTCTTT. Protein: CATSDRRGLRDTEAFF.

J is TRBJ2-7 and V is TRBV10-3; 8 nucleotides align to TRBD1. Per the germline V gene, CDR1 is ENHRY and CDR2 is SYGVKD. The CDR3 runs 14 residues. Trimming at V came to 2 bases and at J to 2 bases, leaving 2 bases not matched to a gene. The CDR3 spells CAISEGQGTYEQYF. CDR3 nucleotide sequence: TGTGCCATCAGTGAGGGACAGGGTACCTACGAGCAGTACTTC.

The gene calls are TRBV6-6 and TRBJ2-7; D may be TRBD2 (6 bases). This CDR3 region has 15 residues. Trimming removed 2 bases from V and 1 base from J, with 12 bases in between. Per germline, CDR1 MNHNY and CDR2 SVGAGI (reference sequence). The CDR3 DNA reads TGTGCCAGCAGTTACGGGGTAGCGGTTTCCTACGAGCAGTACTTC. Protein sequence: CASSYGVAVSYEQYF.

The chain has TRBV19 and TRBJ2-7; maybe TRBD2 (5 bases). Germline assignment: CDR1 LNHDA and CDR2 SQIVND (reference sequence). Trimming shortened V by 6 bases and J by 4 bases, and 16 bases separated the two germline ends. The CDR3 sequence is 14 residues long. The DNA for the CDR3 is TGTGCCAGTAGCATCGAGGGCACGAAATACGAGCAGTACTTC. The encoded protein is CASSIEGTKYEQYF.

CDR3 sequence: CASSPLARVDNEQFF. The CDR3 bases are TGTGCCAGCTCACCACTGGCCAGGGTGGACAATGAGCAGTTCTTC. The rearrangement joins TRBV18 to TRBJ2-1; weak D call: TRBD1 (5 bases). V was shortened by 1 base and J by 5 bases, with 12 bases between the two germline ends. Per germline, CDR1 KGHSH and CDR2 LQKENI. The CDR3 covers 15 residues.

This clone came up a few times. The chain couples TRBV28 to TRBJ1-5; no clear D gene. V lost 8 bases and J 0 bases, leaving 8 bases between the germline ends. The CDR3 extends over 13 amino acids. In germline, CDR1 is MDHEN, CDR2 SYDVKM. CDR3 loop: CASSIHSNQPQHF. The CDR3 bases are TGTGCCAGCTCAATCCATAGCAATCAGCCCCAGCATTTT.

V usage is TRBV28 and J usage is TRBJ1-2; TRBD1 might be the D (5 bases). Germline V gene sequence: CDR1 MDHEN, CDR2 SYDVKM. Trimming cost V 2 bases and J 7 bases, with 11 bases left between them. CDR3 length equals 13 residues. The DNA for the CDR3 is TGTGCCAGCAGTTTAGGGCAGGGAGTTGGCTACACCTTC. This encodes CASSLGQGVGYTF.

The CDR3 nucleotides read TGTGCCAGCAGCCAAGGCGGGGTTTATGGCAATCAGCCCCAGCATTTT. It codes for CASSQGGVYGNQPQHF. V usage is TRBV3-1 (or the pseudogene TRBV3-2) and J usage is TRBJ1-5; no clear D gene. V lost 1 base to trimming and J lost 2 bases, with 12 bases between them. Germline lookup yields CDR1 LGHDT and CDR2 YNNKEL (reference sequence). There are 16 residues in the CDR3.

DNA for the CDR3: TGTGCCAGCTACGACAGGGGGCGAATGGAGACCCAGTACTTC. It is translated as CASYDRGRMETQYF. This sequence joins TRBV28 and TRBJ2-5; 10 bases map to TRBD1. J gave up 5 bases and V 8 bases, and 8 bases lay outside the gene matches. The germline V gene encodes CDR1 MDHEN and CDR2 SYDVKM. The CDR3 is 14 amino acids.